This note documents a single TCR beta chain sequence. No antigen is known for it. The sample comes from a study of T cell responses to AZD1222 COVID-19 vaccine. On the study more broadly: It was second doses at about 4 or about 12 weeks that were pooled. The study, taken as a whole, reports: Of spike-specific TCRs, nearly half reportedly target regions left unmutated in variants. The donor cohort was predominantly white British with a female majority, and clonal diversity may have been underestimated. Seropositive at baseline were only 5 or 6 AZD1222 recipients.

The method was immunoSEQ multiplex PCR; TCRdb's version includes in-frame clones alone and lacks a portion of them. The data contain just over 65,000 clones, less than 90% of them singletons. The germline V gene encodes CDR1 GTSNPN and CDR2 SVGIG (reference sequence). The CDR3 is 14 amino acids. Trimming shortened V by 2 bases and J by 2 bases, and 11 bases separated the two germline ends. This clonotype was obtained from an adult in good health. The chain carries TRBV30 and TRBJ2-3, with D unclear. The input for sequencing was peripheral blood, taken on day 0 of AZD1222 vaccination. In DNA, the CDR3 is TGTGCCTGGAGTCGGGCAGACAACACAGATACGCAGTATTTT. Its translation is CAWSRADNTDTQYF.